These 22 T cell receptor beta chains were all obtained from the same sample, sequenced in a study of EBV T-cell therapy then PD-1 blockade in nasopharyngeal carcinoma. For these TCRs, the target antigens are not known. Clones were sequenced by immunoSEQ multiplex PCR, and TCRdb holds only the in-frame ones, with some missing. In the table there are roughly 20,000 clones, approximately 84% of which are singletons. Sample treatment: AdE1-LMPpoly-expanded autologous EBV-specific T-cell therapy followed by anti-PD-1 nivolumab. This material consisted of CD8+ T cells from blood, taken between days 25 and 35 from a patient whose treatment included autologous EBV-specific T cells and nivolumab. These receptors originate from a man in his forties with nasopharyngeal carcinoma.

The chain has TRBV24-1 and TRBJ2-2; unclear D gene. Trimming shortened V by 8 bases and J by 4 bases, and 10 bases separated the two germline ends. The CDR3 runs 13 residues. CDR1 and CDR2 (germline): KGHDR, SFDVKD. The CDR3 nucleotides are TGTGCCACCAAATCAACGGGCACCGGGGAGCTGTTTTTT. This sequence encodes CATKSTGTGELFF.

The V call is TRBV9, the J call TRBJ1-3, with D perhaps matching TRBD1 (6 bases). Germline loops: CDR1 SGDLS, CDR2 YYNGEE. The CDR3 has 15 amino acids. Trimming stripped 0 bases from V and 1 base from J, with 8 bases between. The CDR3 here is CASSVADRSGNTIYF. CDR3 DNA: TGTGCCAGCAGCGTAGCGGACAGATCTGGAAACACCATATATTTT.

V gene TRBV6-2 or TRBV6-3 combines with J gene TRBJ1-4, with D unresolved. With 2 bases removed from V and 1 base from J, the gap between germline ends came to 5 bases. The CDR3 is 14 residues long. CDR1 MNHEY and CDR2 SVGEGT come from the germline V gene. CDR3 DNA: TGTGCCAGCAGTTACGGAGGAACTAATGAAAAACTGTTTTTT. It translates to CASSYGGTNEKLFF.

The chain employs TRBV2 and TRBJ2-3; TRBD2 aligns across 7 bases. Per germline, CDR1 SNHLY and CDR2 FYNNEI. J lost 0 bases, V lost 0 bases, and 9 bases had no gene match. CDR3 length equals 18 residues. The CDR3 sequence: CASSEAGRTSESTDTQYF. The CDR3 DNA is TGTGCCAGCAGTGAAGCAGGTAGAACTAGCGAGAGCACAGATACGCAGTATTTT. The complete variable domain, with remaining parts taken from reference TRBV2 and TRBJ2-3, reads EPEVTQTPSHQVTQMGQEVILRCVPISNHLYFYWYRQILGQKVEFLVSFYNNEISEKSEIFDDQFSVERPDGSNFTLKIRSTKLEDSAMYFCASSEAGRTSESTDTQYFGPGTRLTVL.

The chain recombines TRBV6-6 with TRBJ2-6; 9 bases line up with TRBD1. The germline V gene has CDR1 MNHNY and CDR2 SVGAGI (reference sequence). The length of the CDR3 is 19 residues. V lost 5 bases, J lost 5 bases, and 16 bases stayed unmatched. Here the CDR3 DNA reads TGTGCCAGCAGTCCGACCACAGGGGGCGCAAGTCGGCGGGCCAACGTCCTGACTTTC. This sequence encodes CASSPTTGGASRRANVLTF.

This clone was detected only once. CDR3 amino acids: CASSWKGNTEAFF. The CDR3 DNA reads as TGCGCCAGCAGCTGGAAGGGGAACACTGAAGCTTTCTTT. This chain links TRBV5-1 with TRBJ1-1; the D is unclear. Per the germline V gene, CDR1 is SGHRS and CDR2 is YFSETQ. This CDR3 comprises 13 residues. Trimming shortened V by 3 bases and J by 1 base, and 7 bases separated the two germline ends.

This clone is medium-sized. J is TRBJ2-1 and V is TRBV6-6; 7 bases agree with TRBD1. CDR3 length: 15 amino acids. Germline CDR1 MNHNY, CDR2 SVGAGI (reference sequence). V trimming: 2 bases; J trimming: 1 base; junction bases outside the gene matches: 2. The CDR3, as DNA: TGTGCCAGCAGTTACGAGGACAGGTCCTACAATGAGCAGTTCTTC. It encodes CASSYEDRSYNEQFF.

The V call is TRBV6-1, the J call TRBJ2-5; D remains ambiguous. V was cut by 1 base and J by 1 base, with 16 bases left in between. The CDR3 is 17 amino acids. Germline V CDR1 and CDR2: MNHNS, SASEGT. CDR3 amino acids: CASSEGVGSPPQETQYF. CDR3 sequence (DNA): TGTGCCAGCAGTGAAGGAGTAGGGTCACCTCCCCAAGAGACCCAGTACTTC.

This rearrangement joins TRBV24-1 to TRBJ2-2; D uncertain. Germline V gene data show CDR1 as KGHDR and CDR2 as SFDVKD. V gave up 0 bases and J gave up 6 bases, with 10 bases separating them. This CDR3 region has 15 residues. CDR3 bases: TGTGCCACCAGTGATTTGTCCTCGGACCCCGGGGAGCTGTTTTTT. It codes for CATSDLSSDPGELFF.

This clone is labeled medium-sized. The J gene is TRBJ2-5, the V gene TRBV7-9; possible D gene TRBD2, 6 bases. CDR1 SEHNR and CDR2 FQNEAQ come from the germline V gene (reference sequence). V was pared by 5 bases and J by 1 base, with 11 bases between. This CDR3 contains 14 residues. The CDR3 region has the DNA TGTGCCAGCAGCCTTAGCGGTCTCCAAGAGACCCAGTACTTC. Translating it yields CASSLSGLQETQYF.

The gene calls are TRBV6-2 or TRBV6-3 and TRBJ2-1; possibly TRBD1 for D (6 bases). The germline V gene has CDR1 MNHEY and CDR2 SVGEGT. Trimming cost V 4 bases and J 3 bases, with 16 bases left between them. The CDR3 extends over 16 amino acids. In DNA form, the CDR3 reads TGTGCCAGCAGTTCCCCCCCAACAGGGCACTACAATGAGCAGTTCTTC. It yields the protein CASSSPPTGHYNEQFF.

The rearrangement joins TRBV27 to TRBJ1-1, with TRBD1 identical over 8 bases. The V and J ends lost 5 bases and 1 base, in that order; junction bases with no gene match: 3. CDR3 length equals 14 residues. Germline V CDR1 and CDR2: MNHEY, SMNVEV (reference sequence). The CDR3 coding sequence is TGTGCCAGCAGTCTCGGGACAGGGAACACTGAAGCTTTCTTT. Translation gives CASSLGTGNTEAFF.

This sequence joins TRBV10-1 and TRBJ1-6; TRBD1 matches at 8 bases. CDR1 is WNHNN, CDR2 SYGVQD, per germline (reference sequence). The V and J ends lost 6 bases and 7 bases, in that order; junction bases with no gene match: 8. The CDR3 has 15 amino acids. For the CDR3, the DNA is TGCGCCAGCAGCAGCCGACAGGGGCGAAATTCACCCCTCCACTTT. As protein: CASSSRQGRNSPLHF.

A single count supports this clone. V is TRBV27 and J is TRBJ2-1, with 12 bases that match TRBD2. CDR1 and CDR2 from the germline V gene are MNHEY and SMNVEV (reference sequence). V was clipped by 7 bases and J by 4 bases; unmatched bases: 5. CDR3 length: 15 amino acids. The CDR3 DNA reads TGTGCCAGCACCGGGGGGACTAGCGGGTACAATGAGCAGTTCTTC. It translates to CASTGGTSGYNEQFF.

J is TRBJ1-1 and V is TRBV25-1; D gene ambiguous. CDR1 is MGHDK, CDR2 SYGVNS, per germline. V gave up 8 bases and J gave up 4 bases, with 11 bases separating them. CDR3 length equals 12 residues. The CDR3 DNA is TGTGCCAGCCTCTCAGTGGCCACTGAAGCTTTCTTT. This gives the protein CASLSVATEAFF.

The CDR3: CASRGSGGFYNSPLHF. As DNA, the CDR3 is TGTGCCAGCCGGGGGAGCGGGGGATTTTATAATTCACCCCTCCACTTT. V and J are TRBV19 and TRBJ1-6; TRBD1 is a possible D gene (5 bases). The CDR3 totals 16 residues. The V end lost 9 bases, the J end lost 4 bases, and 19 bases lay between the germline ends. In germline, CDR1 is LNHDA, CDR2 SQIVND (reference sequence).

This chain links TRBV6-5 with TRBJ2-1, with 7 positions matching TRBD1. CDR3 length: 14 amino acids. Germline lookup yields CDR1 MNHEY and CDR2 SVGAGI. The trim removed 0 bases at V and 8 bases at J, leaving 4 bases unmatched. CDR3 DNA sequence: TGTGCCAGCAGTTACTCGTTAAGGGGGCATGAGCAGTTCTTC. This translates into CASSYSLRGHEQFF.

The V and J genes are TRBV6-5 and TRBJ2-2, with D unresolved. Trimming shortened V by 2 bases and J by 1 base, and 11 bases separated the two germline ends. The germline CDR1 and CDR2 sequences are MNHEY and SVGAGI. This CDR3 is 16 amino acids long. The CDR3 coding sequence is TGTGCCAGCAGTTACGAAGGGTGGAGGAACACCGGGGAGCTGTTTTTT. Translation: CASSYEGWRNTGELFF.

The genes are TRBV30 and TRBJ1-6; no reliable D call. The CDR3 loop spans 15 amino acids. Germline CDR1 is GTSNPN and CDR2 is SVGIG (reference sequence). V was clipped by 5 bases and J by 3 bases, with 14 bases between them. CDR3 bases: TGTGCCTGGTCCGGTGGGCCCTACTATAATTCACCCCTCCACTTT. It is translated as CAWSGGPYYNSPLHF.

This clone was detected only once. The genes are TRBV2 and TRBJ2-6; no firm D call. Germline V lookup: CDR1 SNHLY, CDR2 FYNNEI. Trimming cost V 9 bases and J 0 bases, with 15 bases left between them. The CDR3 is made up of 16 amino acids. The CDR3 loop is CASPETFSSGANVLTF. The CDR3 DNA reads TGTGCCAGTCCAGAGACCTTTTCCTCTGGGGCCAACGTCCTGACTTTC. The complete variable domain, with remaining parts taken from reference TRBV2 and TRBJ2-6, reads EPEVTQTPSHQVTQMGQEVILRCVPISNHLYFYWYRQILGQKVEFLVSFYNNEISEKSEIFDDQFSVERPDGSNFTLKIRSTKLEDSAMYFCASPETFSSGANVLTFGAGSRLTVL.

The J gene is TRBJ1-5, the V gene TRBV6-2 or TRBV6-3, with D uncertain. Trimming shortened V by 5 bases and J by 0 bases, and 11 bases separated the two germline ends. The length of the CDR3 is 15 residues. Germline V lookup: CDR1 MNHEY, CDR2 SVGEGT. The CDR3 DNA follows: TGTGCCAGCAGTATTTCCGAAGATAGCAATCAGCCCCAGCATTTT. Protein: CASSISEDSNQPQHF.

This chain links TRBV3-1 (or the pseudogene TRBV3-2) with TRBJ2-3, with TRBD2 identical over 10 bases. The CDR3 is 17 amino acids. Germline CDR1 and CDR2: LGHDT and YNNKEL (reference sequence). Losses at the gene ends were 4 bases for V and 2 bases for J; bases not matched to a gene: 9. Here the CDR3 DNA reads TGTGCCAGCAGCCCCAAAGCGGGGGGGCTGGTCACAGATACGCAGTATTTT. Its translation: CASSPKAGGLVTDTQYF.